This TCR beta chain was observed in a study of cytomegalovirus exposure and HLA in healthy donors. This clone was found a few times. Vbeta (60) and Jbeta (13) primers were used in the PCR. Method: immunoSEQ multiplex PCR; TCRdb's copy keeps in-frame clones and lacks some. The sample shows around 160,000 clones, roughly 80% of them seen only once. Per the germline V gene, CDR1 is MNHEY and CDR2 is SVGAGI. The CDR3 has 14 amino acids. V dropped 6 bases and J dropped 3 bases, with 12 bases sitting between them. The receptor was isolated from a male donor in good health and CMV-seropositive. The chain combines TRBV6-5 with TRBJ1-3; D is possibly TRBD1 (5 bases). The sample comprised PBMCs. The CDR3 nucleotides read TGTGCCAGCAGCCCGGGACTGAGTGGAAACACCATATATTTT. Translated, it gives CASSPGLSGNTIYF.